The T cell receptor beta chain described here comes from a study of T cells in Graves' hyperthyroidism and ophthalmopathy. Broader study findings: Most clonotypes expanded in thyroid above 0.001 were likewise present in blood. A median around 6.8 months before onset, the model predicted ophthalmopathy.

The CDR3 regions of TCR beta were amplified from RNA transcripts. The HTBI primer set drove a first-round RT-PCR of the TCR CDR3. MiXCR, applied by TCRdb to the multiplex PCR reads, yields one record per CDR3 protein. The data hold roughly 500,000 distinct CDR3 sequences, with 46% observed a single time. This clonotype was detected ten times or more. The target antigen is unknown. The V gene end was trimmed by 0 bases and the J gene end by 3 bases; junction bases not matched to a gene: 8. The CDR3 contains 16 residues. Germline CDR1 reads SEHNR; CDR2 reads FQNEAQ (reference sequence). This TCR was sampled from an adult woman with Graves' disease, either hyperthyroidism or ophthalmopathy (not recorded which). The sample was peripheral blood or thyroid tissue (not recorded which). This chain links TRBV7-9 with TRBJ2-7; 7 nucleotides line up with TRBD1. In DNA, the CDR3 is TGTGCCAGCAGCTTAGCGGCAAGGACAGGAAGCTACGAGCAGTACTTC. Translated: CASSLAARTGSYEQYF.